The rows below give T cell receptor beta chains drawn from one sample of a study of T cell repertoires in cytomegalovirus infection. TCRdb redid the calling of the reads with MiXCR, one entry per CDR3 protein. This sample has about 920,000 distinct CDR3 sequences, with more than 25% found just once. Their specific antigens are unknown. Here the sequenced sample was cultured CD8+ T cells from PBMCs, taken from culture after CMV antigen stimulation. Receptors originate from a human donor in good health (CMV status not recorded). Some clones in this sample may be carry-over from other donors' samples. Both conserved end residues are part of each CDR3.

TRBJ1-6 TRBV12-3/TRBV12-4 CATRPGPNSPLHF
TRBJ2-2 TRBV6-1 CATQGADTGELFF
TRBJ1-2 TRBV7-9 CASSRGGDINYGYTF
TRBJ1-2 TRBV20-1 CSALPGRRFGYGYTF
TRBJ1-2 TRBV7-8 CASSLAPAKGYTF
TRBJ1-1 TRBV7-9 CASSLAGSGGTEAFF
TRBJ2-1 TRBV7-9 CASSVESSYNEQFF
TRBJ2-5 TRBV7-6 CASSLESAQRGETQYF
TRBJ2-3 TRBV7-4 CASSSPTLQAQYF
TRBJ1-1 TRBV2 CATPGGGREAFF
TRBJ1-6 TRBV5-6 CASSSGAGVGSPLHF
TRBJ2-5 TRBV6-2/TRBV6-3 CASSPGTSWETQYF
TRBJ1-1 TRBV29-1 CSVETTEGTEAFF
TRBJ2-3 TRBV7-6 CASSLAASGGETDTQYF
TRBJ2-5 TRBV7-2 CASSLGGGRGETQYF
TRBJ2-7 TRBV4-2 CASSQDPGAGYEQYF
TRBJ1-5 TRBV15 CATSRGQYSNQPQHF
TRBJ2-3 TRBV11-2 CASCPSGFSTDTQYF
TRBJ2-1 TRBV7-6 CASSFEAGGSYNEQFF
TRBJ2-7 TRBV7-6 CASSSLGTGASYEQYF
TRBJ2-6 TRBV5-1 CASSWASGADVSSGANVLTF
TRBJ2-5 TRBV19 CASSVWTEQRETQYF
TRBJ2-7 TRBV20-1 CSGTSPTYEQYF
TRBJ1-1 TRBV6-8 CASSYSQLWTGDTEAFF
TRBJ1-1 TRBV9 CASSVSSTLVGNTEAFF
TRBJ2-3 TRBV7-8 CASSVEGQGPDTQYF
TRBJ1-1 TRBV29-1 CSVEMVGQMNTEAFF
TRBJ2-7 TRBV7-6 CASSTSDSQAYEQYF
TRBJ2-7 TRBV5-1 CASSKGQGISYEQYF
TRBJ1-5 TRBV12-3/TRBV12-4 CASSQDSGPNQPQHF
TRBJ2-7 TRBV6-8 CASSYTSPHSSAYEQYF
TRBJ1-1 TRBV15 CATSRDPPTGNTEAFF
TRBJ1-4 TRBV10-3 CAIRKTGDRGEKLFF
TRBJ1-5 TRBV4-3 CASSQSRTASNQPQHF
TRBJ2-1 TRBV11-1 CASSLAIGYEQFF
TRBJ2-1 TRBV6-2/TRBV6-3 CASRFGGLQFF
TRBJ1-2 TRBV29-1 CSVGRTGNYGYTF
TRBJ1-1 TRBV20-1 CSAVYRQPNTEAFF
TRBJ1-6 TRBV5-3 CASSLGVSGTVSPLHF
TRBJ2-3 TRBV10-3 CAISESVGHTTDTQYF
TRBJ2-2 TRBV7-3 CASEGRTGELFF
TRBJ2-5 TRBV27 CASSFGRDRPGETQYF
TRBJ1-5 TRBV6-6 CASREGGGNQPQHF
TRBJ2-3 TRBV15 CATSAIRDTQYF
TRBJ2-2 TRBV7-6 CASSSRDANTGELFF
TRBJ1-4 TRBV7-2 CASSPTPQYNEKLFF
TRBJ2-2 TRBV12-3/TRBV12-4 CASSLWAVGNTGELFF
TRBJ2-5 TRBV4-1 CASSQELAGGQDKTQYF
TRBJ1-5 TRBV6-1 CASSEASQGIWDQPQHF
TRBJ2-5 TRBV27 CAIWDREETQYF
TRBJ1-1 TRBV6-2/TRBV6-3 CASSYSAAFF
TRBJ1-6 TRBV6-5 CASSYSIDRGPENSPLHF